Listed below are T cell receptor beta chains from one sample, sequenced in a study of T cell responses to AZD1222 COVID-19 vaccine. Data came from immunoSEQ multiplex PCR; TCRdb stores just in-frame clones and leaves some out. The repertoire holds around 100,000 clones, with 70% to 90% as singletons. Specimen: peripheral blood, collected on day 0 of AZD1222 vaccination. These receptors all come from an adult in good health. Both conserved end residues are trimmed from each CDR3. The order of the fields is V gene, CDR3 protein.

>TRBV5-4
ASSLAGFGYGYT
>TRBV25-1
ASSEEGPEAF
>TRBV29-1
SDSGVRGYT
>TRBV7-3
ASSLGLTASPLH
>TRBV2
ASKEGNQPQH
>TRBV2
ASTGQGATYEQY
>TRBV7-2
ASSLQGVGTEAF
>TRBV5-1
ASSFGTNTEAF
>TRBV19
ASSIRPSTDTQY
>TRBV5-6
ASSLGGPSYNEQF
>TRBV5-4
ASSPPTSGANTGELF
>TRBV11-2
ASSLVPDLSTDTQY
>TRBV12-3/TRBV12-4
ASSLEGGLPQF
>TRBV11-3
ASSLGRSLNTEAF
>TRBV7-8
ASSLGSASYGYT
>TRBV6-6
ASNTGYDGYT
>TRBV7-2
ASSTTAMRGYT
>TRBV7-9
ASSASVGTYEQY
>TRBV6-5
ASSYAGNTEAF
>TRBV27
ASTRYNEQF
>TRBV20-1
SASSLRGLGNTEAF
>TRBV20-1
SAEDAGRAF
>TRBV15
ATSRAQGETQY
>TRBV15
ATSRDLTGVAGNEQF
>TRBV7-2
ASSLTGGAGEQY
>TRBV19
ASKRSGGEYNEQF
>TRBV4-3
ASSQDSGGAGVYEQF
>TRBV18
ASSPLGAGGGQPQH
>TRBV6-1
ASSELGADYSNQPQH
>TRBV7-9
ASSSTPGGNYGYT
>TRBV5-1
ASSETGITNTGELF
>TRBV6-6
ASRGVAGAAYNEQF
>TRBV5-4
ASSSSPTGAQETQY
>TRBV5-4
ASSLAGGAAYEQY
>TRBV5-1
ATQKTSGDVEQY
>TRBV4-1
ASSQATTGGTQY
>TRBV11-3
ASSSGQVEAF
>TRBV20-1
SASVEGGVRYPTDTQY
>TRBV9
ASSVGTGEETQY
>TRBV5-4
ASSYPGTSSNEQF
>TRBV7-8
ASSTVPRRHYEQY
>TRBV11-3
ASSQNAAGGGF
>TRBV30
AWSVGAGGYNEQF
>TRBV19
ASSGGAFWMNTEAF
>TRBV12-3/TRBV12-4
ASSGRRYYEQY
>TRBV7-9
ASSFSGSLPTIANEQF
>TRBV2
ASSGGGRSGTDTQY
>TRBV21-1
ASIIRDRDQPQH
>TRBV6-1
ASSDPGQGTDEKLF
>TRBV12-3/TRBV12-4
ASTDRGNSPLH
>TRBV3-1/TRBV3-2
ASSPVRGSSYNSPLH
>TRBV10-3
AISESEDTQY
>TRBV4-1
ASSQGPTSYNEQF
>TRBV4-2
ASSQDMEVYGYT
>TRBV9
ASSVGGGGNHEQF
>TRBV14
ASSRRETQY
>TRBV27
ASSLGPGSYGYT
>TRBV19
ASSLGGNTEAF
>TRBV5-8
ASSLRAGGSEAF
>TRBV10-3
AISEGRGSGELF